Below, 29 T cell receptor beta chains from the same sample are listed, as sequenced in a study of cytomegalovirus exposure and HLA in healthy donors. The PCR had 60 Vbeta and 13 Jbeta primers. Only in-frame clones appear in the TCRdb table, and some are missing; sequencing was by immunoSEQ multiplex PCR. This sample has tens of thousands of clones, with around four fifths found just once. The sample comprised PBMCs. These receptors were obtained from a man aged 25 to 40 in good health and CMV-seronegative.

The chain links TRBV7-9 to TRBJ1-1; no clear D. V was pared by 4 bases and J by 1 base, with 13 bases between. The CDR3 is made up of 15 amino acids. Germline V lookup: CDR1 SEHNR, CDR2 FQNEAQ (reference sequence). The CDR3 coding sequence is TGTGCCAGCAGCTATTATGGTGCAGGGAACACTGAAGCTTTCTTT. Amino acid sequence: CASSYYGAGNTEAFF.

The V gene is TRBV5-4, the J gene TRBJ2-2, with TRBD1 identical over 8 bases. The junction had 2 bases not matched to a gene; V was cut back by 3 bases and J by 1 base. CDR3 length: 15 amino acids. Germline CDR1 SGHNT, CDR2 YYREEE (reference sequence). The CDR3, as DNA: TGTGCCAGCAGCTCCAGGGGGCGGAACACCGGGGAGCTGTTTTTT. Protein: CASSSRGRNTGELFF.

The V call is TRBV9, the J call TRBJ2-2; 13 bases fit TRBD2. This CDR3 comprises 18 residues. After removal of 4 bases from V and 0 bases from J, the junction contained 6 bases not matched to a gene. The germline V gene encodes CDR1 SGDLS and CDR2 YYNGEE. This chain's CDR3 is CASSLWTSGGANTGELFF. CDR3 nucleotide sequence: TGTGCCAGCAGCTTATGGACTAGCGGGGGCGCGAACACCGGGGAGCTGTTTTTT.

This clone came up a few times. The V and J genes are TRBV18 and TRBJ2-6, with TRBD1 identical over 7 bases. CDR1 is KGHSH, CDR2 LQKENI, per germline. CDR3 length equals 21 residues. V shed 4 bases and J 0 bases; nucleotides not matched to a gene: 18. The CDR3 sequence is CASSRTWGTGVVISGANVLTF. CDR3 DNA sequence: TGTGCCAGCTCACGAACATGGGGCACAGGGGTTGTCATCTCTGGGGCCAACGTCCTGACTTTC.

This clone appeared once. The J gene is TRBJ1-4, the V gene TRBV5-1; 9 bases are a match to TRBD1. The V and J ends lost 2 bases and 3 bases, in that order; junction bases with no gene match: 11. There are 18 residues in the CDR3. Looked up from germline, CDR1 is SGHRS and CDR2 is YFSETQ. The DNA for the CDR3 is TGCGCCAGCAGCTTATTTTCCGGGACAGGGATTGCTAATGAAAAACTGTTTTTT. Encoded protein: CASSLFSGTGIANEKLFF.

The chain combines TRBV19 with TRBJ2-3; 7 bases line up with TRBD1. The CDR3 contains 14 residues. Trimming removed 3 bases from V and 1 base from J; junction bases left unmatched: 1. CDR1 is LNHDA, CDR2 SQIVND, per germline (reference sequence). The CDR3 is CASSITGGTDTQYF. The DNA of the CDR3 is TGTGCCAGTAGTATTACAGGGGGCACAGATACGCAGTATTTT.

This rearrangement joins TRBV7-9 to TRBJ1-1, with D unclear. CDR1 and CDR2 from the germline V gene are SEHNR and FQNEAQ (reference sequence). V lost 5 bases, J lost 0 bases, and 13 bases lay in between. The CDR3 contains 15 residues. The chain's CDR3 is CASSGGSTLNTEAFF. CDR3 DNA: TGTGCCAGCAGCGGAGGGAGTACCCTGAACACTGAAGCTTTCTTT.

The rearrangement joins TRBV28 to TRBJ1-2, with 7 bases that match TRBD1. Germline trimming cut 2 bases from V and 0 bases from J; bases unmatched to any gene: 6. The CDR3 has 16 amino acids. In germline, CDR1 is MDHEN, CDR2 SYDVKM. The CDR3 DNA reads TGTGCCAGCAGTTTAAGGACAGGAGTAGCTAACTATGGCTACACCTTC. Translating gives CASSLRTGVANYGYTF.

The rearrangement uses TRBV18 and TRBJ2-5; TRBD2 is a possible D gene (5 bases). Trimming shortened V by 6 bases and J by 5 bases, and 19 bases separated the two germline ends. The CDR3 sequence is 15 residues long. Looked up from germline, CDR1 is KGHSH and CDR2 is LQKENI. DNA for the CDR3: TGTGCCAGCTCCCAGTCTTTGGGGAGTGGGGAGACCCAGTACTTC. Translation: CASSQSLGSGETQYF.

Note on this clone: This sample includes further DNA sequences coding for the same CDR3. The chain uses TRBV9 and TRBJ2-3; TRBD1 aligns across 11 bases. The junction had 3 bases not matched to a gene; V was cut back by 0 bases and J by 3 bases. Germline lookup yields CDR1 SGDLS and CDR2 YYNGEE. The CDR3 is 16 residues long. As DNA, the CDR3 is TGTGCCAGCAGCGTAGGAGGGACAGGGGGAACAGATACGCAGTATTTT. This gives the protein CASSVGGTGGTDTQYF.

The chain couples TRBV30 to TRBJ2-5, with D uncertain. The CDR3 has 13 residues. Germline assignment: CDR1 GTSNPN and CDR2 SVGIG (reference sequence). V was shortened by 0 bases and J by 4 bases, with 9 bases between the two germline ends. The CDR3 DNA is TGTGCCTGGAGTGTACGTGGTAGAGAGACCCAGTACTTC. Amino acid sequence: CAWSVRGRETQYF.

The rearrangement links TRBV27 to TRBJ1-5, with a possible D match to TRBD1 (5 bases). Germline CDR1 and CDR2: MNHEY and SMNVEV (reference sequence). CDR3 length: 14 residues. The V gene lost 2 bases and the J gene lost 3 bases, with 8 bases spanning the gap. CDR3 coding DNA: TGTGCCAGCAGTTTAGGGGGGGACAATCAGCCCCAGCATTTT. Its protein product is CASSLGGDNQPQHF.

This clone has just one count. The chain is built from TRBV4-1 and TRBJ1-4; D is unresolved. V was shortened by 0 bases and J by 3 bases, with 8 bases between the two germline ends. Looked up from germline, CDR1 is MGHRA and CDR2 is YSYEKL. The CDR3 sequence is 15 residues long. The CDR3 DNA is TGCGCCAGCAGCCAAGACGGGAGGGCTAATGAAAAACTGTTTTTT. This codes for CASSQDGRANEKLFF.

V is TRBV5-1 and J is TRBJ1-2; the match to TRBD1 covers 8 bases. V gave up 2 bases and J gave up 7 bases; unmatched junction bases: 10. This CDR3 has 15 amino acids. Germline V gives CDR1 SGHRS, CDR2 YFSETQ. CDR3 coding DNA: TGCGCCAGCAGCTTAGAGCTTGAGGACAGGGCTGGCTACACCTTC. Its protein is CASSLELEDRAGYTF.

The rearrangement links TRBV18 to TRBJ2-5, with D tentatively TRBD2 (5 bases). The CDR3 is made up of 13 amino acids. Germline assignment: CDR1 KGHSH and CDR2 LQKENI. V dropped 6 bases and J dropped 9 bases, with 17 bases sitting between them. CDR3 in amino acids: CASSAGPSRAQYF. The CDR3 nucleotides are TGTGCCAGCTCCGCCGGACCCTCGAGGGCCCAGTACTTC.

This clone was counted only a few times. The V and J genes are TRBV4-3 and TRBJ1-1, with no clear D. CDR1 is LGHNA and CDR2 is YSLEER in the germline V gene. The length of the CDR3 is 13 residues. V lost 3 bases, J lost 4 bases, and 9 bases lay in between. CDR3 in DNA: TGCGCCAGCAGCCAGGCCGTCCGCACTGAAGCTTTCTTT. It specifies CASSQAVRTEAFF.

For the CDR3, the DNA is TGCGCCAGCAGTCAAGGACAGGGACCTAACTATGGCTACACCTTC. This translates into CASSQGQGPNYGYTF. This chain connects TRBV5-1 to TRBJ1-2, with 8 bases aligning to TRBD1. The J segment lost 0 bases and the V segment lost 5 bases, leaving 6 bases of the junction unmatched. The germline V gene has CDR1 SGHRS and CDR2 YFSETQ. The CDR3 is made up of 15 amino acids.

In this sample, this clone turned up once. This chain links TRBV15 with TRBJ1-2; TRBD1 matches 10 bases. CDR3 length equals 15 residues. The junction had 2 bases not matched to a gene; V was cut back by 1 base and J by 3 bases. CDR1 LNHNV and CDR2 YYDKDF come from the germline V gene (reference sequence). CDR3 residues: CATSRGQGADYGYTF. CDR3 DNA: TGTGCCACCAGCAGAGGACAGGGGGCGGACTATGGCTACACCTTC.

This clone was detected a few times. The chain couples TRBV5-6 to TRBJ1-2; 10 nucleotides agree with TRBD1. The V and J ends lost 0 bases and 1 base, in that order; junction bases with no gene match: 3. CDR1 and CDR2 (germline): SGHDT, YYEEEE. The length of the CDR3 is 16 residues. CDR3 amino acids: CASSLAGQGINYGYTF. CDR3 nucleotides: TGTGCCAGCAGCTTGGCGGGACAGGGGATTAACTATGGCTACACCTTC.

J is TRBJ2-7 and V is TRBV5-4, with 7 bases aligning to TRBD1. CDR1 is SGHNT, CDR2 YYREEE, per germline (reference sequence). The CDR3 consists of 13 residues. Trimming at V came to 3 bases and at J to 7 bases, leaving 7 bases not matched to a gene. CDR3: CASSSTGDWEQYF. The CDR3 nucleotides are TGTGCCAGCAGCTCAACAGGGGATTGGGAGCAGTACTTC.

The V gene is TRBV5-1, the J gene TRBJ1-3; 7 nucleotides agree with TRBD1. CDR1 is SGHRS, CDR2 YFSETQ, per germline. The junction had 9 bases not matched to a gene; V was cut back by 0 bases and J by 0 bases. This CDR3 spans 18 amino acids. CDR3 in amino acids: CASSLVAGGISSGNTIYF. CDR3 coding DNA: TGCGCCAGCAGCTTGGTAGCAGGGGGGATAAGCTCTGGAAACACCATATATTTT.

The rearrangement joins TRBV7-2 to TRBJ2-3; weak D call: TRBD2 (6 bases). The CDR3 runs to 16 residues. V lost 1 base to trimming and J lost 4 bases, with 15 bases between them. Germline V gene data show CDR1 as SGHTA and CDR2 as FQGNSA. This CDR3 reads CASSLGGDLMADTQYF. The DNA for the CDR3 is TGTGCCAGCAGCTTAGGGGGGGACCTTATGGCAGATACGCAGTATTTT.

The sample holds a few counts of this clone. The gene calls are TRBV19 and TRBJ1-4, with D tentatively TRBD1 (5 bases). Germline lookup yields CDR1 LNHDA and CDR2 SQIVND (reference sequence). V was trimmed by 9 bases and J by 5 bases, leaving 10 bases between them. The CDR3 is 12 residues long. CDR3 region: CASDQGNEKLFF. The CDR3 nucleotides read TGTGCCAGCGACCAGGGAAATGAAAAACTGTTTTTT.

This clone was detected once. The chain recombines TRBV29-1 with TRBJ2-5, with 8 bases aligning to TRBD1. The ends lost 6 bases at V and 5 bases at J; junction bases unmatched: 8. Germline V gives CDR1 SQVTM, CDR2 ANQGSEA. This CDR3 spans 13 amino acids. CDR3 residues: CSVGGQGAETQYF. CDR3 nucleotide sequence: TGCAGCGTCGGAGGGCAGGGGGCGGAGACCCAGTACTTC.

This rearrangement joins TRBV28 to TRBJ2-7, with TRBD1 matching over 8 bases. Germline V CDR1 and CDR2: MDHEN, SYDVKM. V trimming: 6 bases; J trimming: 5 bases; junction bases outside the gene matches: 15. CDR3 length equals 16 residues. Here the CDR3 DNA reads TGTGCCAGCAGCTCAACGTTGGACAGGGTCTCAGACGAGCAGTACTTC. It specifies CASSSTLDRVSDEQYF.

The rearrangement links TRBV4-3 to TRBJ2-1; 10 bases match TRBD1. V shed 0 bases and J 8 bases; nucleotides not matched to a gene: 10. The CDR3 runs to 17 residues. Germline V gives CDR1 LGHNA, CDR2 YSLEER. The CDR3 coding sequence is TGCGCCAGCAGCCAAGATCTCGGGACAGGGGATATGGATGAGCAGTTCTTC. Residues: CASSQDLGTGDMDEQFF.

The V call is TRBV7-2, the J call TRBJ2-7; 8 nucleotides align to TRBD2. Trimming removed 6 bases from V and 6 bases from J; junction bases left unmatched: 13. The CDR3 sequence is 15 residues long. Germline loops: CDR1 SGHTA, CDR2 FQGNSA. CDR3 coding DNA: TGTGCCAGCAGTCTCGCGGGGGGCGCGTTAGTCGAGCAGTACTTC. The encoded protein is CASSLAGGALVEQYF.

V is TRBV6-1 and J is TRBJ2-7; 7 nucleotides line up with TRBD2. The CDR3 totals 17 residues. With 2 bases clipped from V and 0 bases from J, the junction kept 10 bases outside the gene matches. The germline V gene encodes CDR1 MNHNS and CDR2 SASEGT. The CDR3 here is CASSENRDGTISYEQYF. CDR3 nucleotides: TGTGCCAGCAGTGAAAACCGTGACGGGACTATCTCCTACGAGCAGTACTTC.

This clone was seen just once. The rearrangement links TRBV19 to TRBJ1-6; D might be TRBD1 (5 bases). From germline, CDR1 is LNHDA and CDR2 SQIVND (reference sequence). The CDR3 contains 15 residues. Trimming pared 2 bases from V and 6 bases from J, leaving 11 bases between. The CDR3 sequence: CASSINGDSNSPLHF. DNA of the CDR3: TGTGCCAGTAGTATAAATGGAGACAGTAATTCACCCCTCCACTTT.